Shown below are 21 T cell receptor beta chains from a single sample sequenced in a study of CD8 T cells in ankylosing spondylitis. One entry per CDR3 protein results from TCRdb running MiXCR on the 5' RACE reads. The data show around 210,000 distinct CDR3 sequences, under 8.5% seen once. Sequences were obtained from blood, either unsorted or a sorted T cell fraction (not recorded which). The receptors derive from a female donor with ankylosing spondylitis or in good health (not recorded which).

This clonotype was picked up many times. V and J are TRBV12-3 or TRBV12-4 and TRBJ1-5; D is perhaps TRBD1 (6 bases). This CDR3 is built from 14 residues. With 7 bases removed from V and 5 bases from J, the gap between germline ends came to 15 bases. The CDR3 loop reads CASNSHREHQPQHF. CDR3 coding DNA: TGTGCCAGCAACTCTCACAGGGAACATCAGCCCCAGCATTTT.

The chain carries TRBV7-9 and TRBJ1-1; 7 nucleotides agree with TRBD1. The V segment lost 4 bases and the J segment 6 bases; nucleotides outside the gene matches: 5. The CDR3 extends over 13 amino acids. CDR1 is SEHNR, CDR2 FQNEAQ, per germline (reference sequence). The DNA of the CDR3 is TGTGCCAGCAGCTCAGGGGGGAGCGCTGAAGCTTTCTTT. Protein: CASSSGGSAEAFF. Looking up the rest from reference TRBV7-9 and TRBJ1-1 gives the full variable domain: DTGVSQNPRHKITKRGQNVTFRCDPISEHNRLYWYRQTLGQGPEFLTYFQNEAQLEKSRLLSDRFSAERPKGSFSTLEIQRTEQGDSAMYLCASSSGGSAEAFFGQGTRLTVV.

The chain joins TRBV11-2 to TRBJ1-5; unclear D gene. V gave up 2 bases and J gave up 7 bases, with 9 bases separating them. The CDR3 has 13 amino acids. Germline CDR1 is SGHAT and CDR2 is FQNNGV. The CDR3, as DNA: TGTGCCAGCAGCTTAAATATCGGACAGCCCCAGCATTTT. Protein sequence: CASSLNIGQPQHF.

In this sample, this clonotype turned up many times. The V gene is TRBV12-3 or TRBV12-4, the J gene TRBJ1-1; D unclear. The CDR3 sequence is 13 residues long. V gave up 6 bases and J gave up 1 base, with 9 bases separating them. The chain's CDR3 is CASRLQANTEAFF. CDR3 DNA sequence: TGTGCCAGCAGACTACAAGCGAACACTGAAGCTTTCTTT.

Many counts were recorded for this clonotype. This rearrangement joins TRBV7-9 to TRBJ2-5; 8 nucleotides align to TRBD2. CDR1 and CDR2 from the germline V gene are SEHNR and FQNEAQ (reference sequence). The CDR3 has 16 amino acids. Unmatched junction bases numbered 12, after V lost 5 bases and J lost 4 bases. CDR3 nucleotides: TGTGCCAGCAGCGCTCCTTCCGGGACTAGTGTAGAGACCCAGTACTTC. Protein sequence: CASSAPSGTSVETQYF.

This clonotype came up many times. The gene calls are TRBV27 and TRBJ1-6; no clear D. The CDR3 extends over 14 amino acids. V gave up 2 bases and J gave up 7 bases, with 9 bases separating them. CDR1 and CDR2 (germline): MNHEY, SMNVEV (reference sequence). The CDR3 loop reads CASSLQITNSPLHF. As DNA, the CDR3 is TGTGCCAGCAGTTTACAAATTACAAATTCACCCCTCCACTTT.

At least ten counts were recorded for this clonotype. V is TRBV9 and J is TRBJ2-2; D unclear. This CDR3 has 15 residues. Germline V gives CDR1 SGDLS, CDR2 YYNGEE. The V and J ends lost 0 bases and 4 bases respectively, with 10 bases between them. In DNA, the CDR3 is TGTGCCAGCAGCGTAGCTCCTGGCGGCACCGGGGAGCTGTTTTTT. Translating it yields CASSVAPGGTGELFF.

V is TRBV27 and J is TRBJ2-1, with D perhaps TRBD2 (5 bases). Germline-derived CDR1 and CDR2 are MNHEY and SMNVEV (reference sequence). CDR3 length equals 12 residues. V was cut by 3 bases and J by 14 bases, with 14 bases left in between. The CDR3 is CASSFPSGSEFF. The CDR3 nucleotides are TGTGCCAGCAGTTTCCCCTCGGGGTCAGAGTTCTTC.

This clonotype was counted ten times or more. The chain recombines TRBV11-2 with TRBJ1-2; TRBD1 matches at 9 bases. The junction had 9 bases not matched to a gene; V was cut back by 0 bases and J by 4 bases. Germline assignment: CDR1 SGHAT and CDR2 FQNNGV. The CDR3 loop spans 17 amino acids. CDR3 DNA sequence: TGTGCCAGCAGCTTAGATCGGGGGACAGGGTTTAGCTATGGCTACACCTTC. This encodes CASSLDRGTGFSYGYTF.

This clonotype was observed at least ten times. The chain is built from TRBV12-3 or TRBV12-4 and TRBJ1-6; a possible D gene is TRBD1 (5 bases). The V end lost 3 bases, the J end lost 10 bases, and 7 bases lay between the germline ends. The CDR3 sequence is 12 residues long. The CDR3 reads CASSLDISPLHF. The CDR3 nucleotides read TGTGCCAGCAGTTTGGACATCTCACCCCTCCACTTT.

The sample holds many counts of this clonotype. The chain has TRBV5-4 and TRBJ2-7, with 7 bases identical to TRBD1. The germline CDR1 and CDR2 sequences are SGHNT and YYREEE (reference sequence). The junction had 11 bases not matched to a gene; V was cut back by 4 bases and J by 4 bases. The CDR3 has 15 residues. The CDR3 reads CASSPTRDRGYEQYF. The CDR3 coding sequence is TGTGCCAGCAGCCCAACTCGGGACAGAGGGTACGAGCAGTACTTC.

In this sample, this clonotype turned up many times. The rearrangement links TRBV12-3 or TRBV12-4 to TRBJ1-6; 7 bases line up with TRBD1. The CDR3 totals 15 residues. The V and J ends lost 2 bases and 5 bases, in that order; junction bases with no gene match: 3. CDR3 region: CASSLSGQNNSPLHF. CDR3 coding DNA: TGTGCCAGCAGTTTATCGGGACAGAATAATTCACCCCTCCACTTT.

Many counts were recorded for this clonotype. The chain has TRBV5-4 and TRBJ1-2, with D maybe TRBD1 (5 bases). The CDR3 loop spans 12 amino acids. Trimming took 4 bases from V and 4 from J, leaving 8 bases between them. The germline V gene has CDR1 SGHNT and CDR2 YYREEE (reference sequence). The CDR3 reads CASSPGGYGYTF. The CDR3 DNA follows: TGTGCCAGCAGCCCCGGGGGCTATGGCTACACCTTC.

The chain combines TRBV18 with TRBJ2-7; D gene uncertain. CDR1 is KGHSH, CDR2 LQKENI, per germline. This CDR3 has 15 amino acids. V was trimmed by 4 bases and J by 6 bases, leaving 19 bases between them. CDR3 loop: CASSQERPPIREQYF. CDR3 DNA: TGTGCCAGCTCACAGGAACGACCCCCTATACGCGAGCAGTACTTC.

This clonotype was counted many times. The rearrangement joins TRBV7-2 to TRBJ1-1, with a weak D call TRBD1 (6 bases). The germline V gene encodes CDR1 SGHTA and CDR2 FQGNSA. Trimming stripped 1 base from V and 3 bases from J, with 15 bases between. The CDR3 is 16 amino acids. CDR3 DNA: TGTGCCAGCAGCTTAGACAGGGTGGGTGTGTACACTGAAGCTTTCTTT. This translates into CASSLDRVGVYTEAFF.

This clonotype was seen repeatedly, ten times or more. This chain uses TRBV20-1 with TRBJ2-3; 8 nucleotides match TRBD2. Germline CDR1 reads DFQATT; CDR2 reads SNEGSKA (reference sequence). V shed 5 bases and J 2 bases; nucleotides not matched to a gene: 9. The CDR3 is made up of 15 amino acids. The CDR3 is CSAQSGSGATDTQYF. In DNA, the CDR3 is TGCAGTGCTCAAAGCGGGAGCGGGGCCACAGATACGCAGTATTTT.

J is TRBJ2-1 and V is TRBV7-2; 10 positions agree with TRBD2. Losses at the gene ends were 2 bases for V and 7 bases for J; bases not matched to a gene: 5. Germline CDR1 reads SGHTA; CDR2 reads FQGNSA. The CDR3 contains 15 residues. The CDR3, as DNA: TGTGCCAGCAGCTTATGGGCTAGCGGGAGTAATGAGCAGTTCTTC. Residues: CASSLWASGSNEQFF.

This clonotype was found many times. The rearrangement joins TRBV2 to TRBJ2-5, with TRBD1 identical over 9 bases. CDR1 and CDR2 (germline): SNHLY, FYNNEI. The length of the CDR3 is 12 residues. V shed 6 bases, J shed 5 bases, and the junction held 1 base outside the gene matches. CDR3 in DNA: TGTGCCAGCAGCGACAGGGGGGAGACCCAGTACTTC. Protein sequence: CASSDRGETQYF.

This clonotype was seen only a few times. The V and J genes are TRBV7-2 and TRBJ1-1; D ambiguous. The CDR3 length is 14 residues. Germline CDR1 is SGHTA and CDR2 is FQGNSA. Trimming took 2 bases from V and 2 from J, leaving 9 bases between them. The CDR3 nucleotides read TGTGCCAGCAGCTTAAACAGCCCTAACACTGAAGCTTTCTTT. It encodes CASSLNSPNTEAFF.

This clonotype was detected ten times or more. The genes are TRBV4-3 and TRBJ2-3; no reliable D call. CDR1 is LGHNA, CDR2 YSLEER, per germline. The CDR3 is 16 residues long. V was trimmed by 0 bases and J by 0 bases, leaving 10 bases between them. The CDR3 coding sequence is TGCGCCAGCAGCCAAGATAACGGAAGAAGCACAGATACGCAGTATTTT. It translates to CASSQDNGRSTDTQYF.

This clonotype came up many times. The V and J genes are TRBV9 and TRBJ2-1; 11 bases match TRBD2. The CDR3 extends over 17 amino acids. V lost 2 bases to trimming and J lost 8 bases; unmatched junction nucleotides: 12. The germline gives CDR1 SGDLS, CDR2 YYNGEE. DNA for the CDR3: TGTGCCAGCAGCGTGGAACTAGCGGGAGAAAGAGACGATGAGCAGTTCTTC. Translating gives CASSVELAGERDDEQFF.